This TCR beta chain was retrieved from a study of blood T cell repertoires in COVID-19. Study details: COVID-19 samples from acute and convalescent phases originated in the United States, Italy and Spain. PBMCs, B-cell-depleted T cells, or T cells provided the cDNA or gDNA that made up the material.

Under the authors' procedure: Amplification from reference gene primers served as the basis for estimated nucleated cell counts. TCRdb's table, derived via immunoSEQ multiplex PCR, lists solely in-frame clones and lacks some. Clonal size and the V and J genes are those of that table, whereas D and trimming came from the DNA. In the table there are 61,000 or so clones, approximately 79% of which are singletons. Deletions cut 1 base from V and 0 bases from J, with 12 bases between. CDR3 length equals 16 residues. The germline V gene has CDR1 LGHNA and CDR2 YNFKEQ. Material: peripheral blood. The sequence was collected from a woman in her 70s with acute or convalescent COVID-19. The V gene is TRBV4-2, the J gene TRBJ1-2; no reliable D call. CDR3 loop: CASSQGGGNTNYGYTF. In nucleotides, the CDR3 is TGTGCCAGCAGCCAAGGAGGAGGTAATACTAACTATGGCTACACCTTC.